The sequence of this TCR beta chain was determined in a study of metastatic and nonmetastatic thyroid tumors. Among the patients, none had received any treatment before thyroid surgery. TCRdb reprocessed the PCR reads via MiXCR. The sample holds 13,000 or so clones, around 35% seen once. CDR3 length: 16 amino acids. Trimming left V 4 bases short and J 7 bases short, with 19 bases between. Germline CDR1 reads KGHDR; CDR2 reads SFDVKD. The chain joins TRBV24-1 to TRBJ2-1; perhaps TRBD1 as D (7 bases). The clonotype comes from a male donor with papillary thyroid cancer or a benign thyroid nodule (not recorded which). Some clones in this sample may be carry-over from other donors' samples. The specimen was tumor tissue. The CDR3 DNA follows: TGTGCCACCAGTGAGGCCCAACTGTCAGGGGGGAATGAGCAGTTCTTC. It encodes CATSEAQLSGGNEQFF.